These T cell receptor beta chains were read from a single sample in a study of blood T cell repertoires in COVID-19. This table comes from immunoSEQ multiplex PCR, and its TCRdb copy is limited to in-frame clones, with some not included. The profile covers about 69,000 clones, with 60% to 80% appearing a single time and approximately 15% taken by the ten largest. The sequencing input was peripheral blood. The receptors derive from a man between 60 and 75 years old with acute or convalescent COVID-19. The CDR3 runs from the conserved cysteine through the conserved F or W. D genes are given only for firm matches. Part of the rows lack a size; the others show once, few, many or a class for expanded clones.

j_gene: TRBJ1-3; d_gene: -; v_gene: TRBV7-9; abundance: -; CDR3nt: TGTGCCAGCAGCTTCGGACAGAAAGGAAACACCATATATTTT; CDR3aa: CASSFGQKGNTIYF
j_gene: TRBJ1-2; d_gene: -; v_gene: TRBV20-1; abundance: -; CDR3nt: TGCAGTGCTAGTCGGGAAGGGAATCTGCATGGCTACACCTTC; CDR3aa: CSASREGNLHGYTF
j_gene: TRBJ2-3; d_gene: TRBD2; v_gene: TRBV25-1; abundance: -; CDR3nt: TGTGCCAGCAGTGAGCTCACTAGCGGCAGCGCAGATACGCAGTATTTT; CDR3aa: CASSELTSGSADTQYF
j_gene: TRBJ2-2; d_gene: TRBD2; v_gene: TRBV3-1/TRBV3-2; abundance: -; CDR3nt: TGTGCCAGCAGCCAATGGCGGGGGGGCCGCACCGGGGAGCTGTTTTTT; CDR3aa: CASSQWRGGRTGELFF
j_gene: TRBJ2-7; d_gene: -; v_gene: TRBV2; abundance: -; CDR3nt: TGTGCCAGCAGTGGCCTAAAGGGGGGGAGTAGGACATCCTACGAGCAGTACTTC; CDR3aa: CASSGLKGGSRTSYEQYF
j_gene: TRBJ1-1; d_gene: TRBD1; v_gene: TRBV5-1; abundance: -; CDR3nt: TGCGCCAGCAGCAATACCGGGACAGAGAACACTGAAGCTTTCTTT; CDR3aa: CASSNTGTENTEAFF
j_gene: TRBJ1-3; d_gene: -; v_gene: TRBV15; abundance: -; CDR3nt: TGTGCCACCAGCCGTTTCTCTGGAAACACCATATATTTT; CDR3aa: CATSRFSGNTIYF
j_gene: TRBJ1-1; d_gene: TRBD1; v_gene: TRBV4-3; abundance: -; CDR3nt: TGCGCCAGCAGCCCCGACAGGGGGCGAGCTTTCTTT; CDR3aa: CASSPDRGRAFF
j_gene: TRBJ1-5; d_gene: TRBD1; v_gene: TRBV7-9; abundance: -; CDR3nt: TGTGCCAGCAGCTCCACAGGGGCCGGCGATCAGCCCCAGCATTTT; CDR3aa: CASSSTGAGDQPQHF
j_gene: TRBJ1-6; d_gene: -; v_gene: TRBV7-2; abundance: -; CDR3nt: TGTGCCAGCAGCTTAGAGGCCAACAGGGTCCTAACCAGTTCACCCCTCCACTTT; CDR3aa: CASSLEANRVLTSSPLHF
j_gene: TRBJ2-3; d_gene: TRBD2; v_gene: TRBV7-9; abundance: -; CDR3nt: TGTGCCAGCAGCTTATTCGGGGGGACTAGTACAGATACGCAGTATTTT; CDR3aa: CASSLFGGTSTDTQYF
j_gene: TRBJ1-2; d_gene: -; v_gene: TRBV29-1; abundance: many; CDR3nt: TGCAGCGTTGAAGTGTCGGTTATTGCTGGCTACACCTTC; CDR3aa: CSVEVSVIAGYTF
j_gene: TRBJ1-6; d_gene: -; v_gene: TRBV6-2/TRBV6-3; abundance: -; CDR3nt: TGTGCCAGCAGTCTACAGGGATTCCATAATTCACCCCTCCACTTT; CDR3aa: CASSLQGFHNSPLHF
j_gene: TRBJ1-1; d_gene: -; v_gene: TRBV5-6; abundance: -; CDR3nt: TGTGCCAGCAGCAACATGGGCGGGGGGAACACTGAAGCTTTCTTT; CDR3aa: CASSNMGGGNTEAFF
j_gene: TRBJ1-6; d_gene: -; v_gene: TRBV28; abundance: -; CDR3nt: TGTGCCAGCAGTTTATCGGGGGGCTTAGCCCTCCACTTT; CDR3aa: CASSLSGGLALHF
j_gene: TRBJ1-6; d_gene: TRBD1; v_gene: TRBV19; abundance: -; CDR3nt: TGTGCCAGTAGTAAGCACAGGGGGCAAAACTCACCCCTCCACTTT; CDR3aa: CASSKHRGQNSPLHF
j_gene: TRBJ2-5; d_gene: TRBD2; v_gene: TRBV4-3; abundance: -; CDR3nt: TGCGCCAGCAGCCAAGAGTTGACGGGGGGACGGGAGACCCAGTACTTC; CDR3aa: CASSQELTGGRETQYF
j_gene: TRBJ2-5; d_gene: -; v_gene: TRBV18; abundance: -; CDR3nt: TGTGCCAGCTCACCAAGGACAGTTGGGGAGACCCAGTACTTC; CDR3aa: CASSPRTVGETQYF
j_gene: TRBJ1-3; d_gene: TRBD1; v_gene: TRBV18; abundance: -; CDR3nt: TGTGCCAGCTCCACAACCGGGACAGGGAGCTCTGGAAACACCATATATTTT; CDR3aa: CASSTTGTGSSGNTIYF
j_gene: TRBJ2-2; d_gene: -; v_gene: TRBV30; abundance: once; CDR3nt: TGTGCCTGGAGTGTACTCGGGAACACCGGGGAGCTGTTTTTT; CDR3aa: CAWSVLGNTGELFF
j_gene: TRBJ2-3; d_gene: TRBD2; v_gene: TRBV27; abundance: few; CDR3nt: TGTGCCAGCAGTTTCCAAGGACTAGCGGGGGGGCTGGATACGCAGTATTTT; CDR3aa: CASSFQGLAGGLDTQYF
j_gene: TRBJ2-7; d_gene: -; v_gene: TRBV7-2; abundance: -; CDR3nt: TGTGCCAGCAGCCCCGGAGCTGTTAACTACGAGCAGTACTTC; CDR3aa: CASSPGAVNYEQYF
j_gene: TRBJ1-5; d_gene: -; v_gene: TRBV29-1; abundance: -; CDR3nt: TGCAGCGTCAGGGATAGCAATCAGCCCCAGCATTTT; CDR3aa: CSVRDSNQPQHF
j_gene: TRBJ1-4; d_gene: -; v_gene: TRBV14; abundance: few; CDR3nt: TGTGCCAGCAGCCCCGGGATCCGTAATGAAAAACTGTTTTTT; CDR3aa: CASSPGIRNEKLFF
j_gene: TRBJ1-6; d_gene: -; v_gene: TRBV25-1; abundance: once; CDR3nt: TGTGCCAGCAGTGTTGGGGCGCGGAATTCACCCCTCCACTTT; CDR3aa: CASSVGARNSPLHF
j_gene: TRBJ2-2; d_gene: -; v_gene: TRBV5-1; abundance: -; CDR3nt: TGCGCCAGCAGCTTGGCCGGGACAAGGTCTACGAACACCGGGGAGCTGTTTTTT; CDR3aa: CASSLAGTRSTNTGELFF
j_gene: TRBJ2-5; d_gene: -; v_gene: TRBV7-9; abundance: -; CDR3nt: TGTGCCAGCAGCTTAGGTAGCCTACAAATACAAGAGACCCAGTACTTC; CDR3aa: CASSLGSLQIQETQYF
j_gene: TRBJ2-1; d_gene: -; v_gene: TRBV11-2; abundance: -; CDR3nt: TGTGCCAGCAGCTCTACAACAGGGTTCAACAATGAGCAGTTCTTC; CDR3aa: CASSSTTGFNNEQFF
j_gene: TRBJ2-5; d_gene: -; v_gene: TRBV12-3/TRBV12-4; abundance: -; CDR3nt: TGTGCCAGCAGCCGCGCCCGGGAGACCCAGTACTTC; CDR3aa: CASSRARETQYF
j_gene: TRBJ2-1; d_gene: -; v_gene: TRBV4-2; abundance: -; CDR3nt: TGTGCCAGCAGCCAAGTGTTCAATCCCTACAATGAGCAGTTCTTC; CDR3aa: CASSQVFNPYNEQFF
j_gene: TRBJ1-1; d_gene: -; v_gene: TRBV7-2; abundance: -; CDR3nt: TGTGCCAGCAGTTACAGGATGAACACTGAAGCTTTCTTT; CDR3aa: CASSYRMNTEAFF
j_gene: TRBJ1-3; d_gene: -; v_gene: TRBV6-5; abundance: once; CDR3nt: TGTGCCAGCAGAGCCGGGAACTCTGGAAACACCATATATTTT; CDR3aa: CASRAGNSGNTIYF
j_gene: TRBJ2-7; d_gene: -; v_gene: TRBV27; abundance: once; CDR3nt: TGTGCCAGCAGTCTGGCACAGGGTCGCGAGCAGTACTTC; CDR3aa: CASSLAQGREQYF
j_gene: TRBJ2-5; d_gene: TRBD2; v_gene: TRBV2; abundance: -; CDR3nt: TGTGCCAGCAGTGAAGGGCGGGGGGCCCAAGAGACCCAGTACTTC; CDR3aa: CASSEGRGAQETQYF
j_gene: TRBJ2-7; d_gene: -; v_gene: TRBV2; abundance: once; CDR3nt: TGTGCCAGCAGTGACCTGAATTGGACAGAATCCTACGAGCAGTACTTC; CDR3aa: CASSDLNWTESYEQYF
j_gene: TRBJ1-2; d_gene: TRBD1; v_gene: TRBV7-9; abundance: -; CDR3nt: TGTGCCAGCAGGCCGAACAGGGGGCAGGACTATGGCTACACCTTC; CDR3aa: CASRPNRGQDYGYTF
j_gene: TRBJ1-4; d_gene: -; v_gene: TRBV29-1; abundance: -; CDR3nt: TGCAGCGTTGAAGGGCAGGGTGGAAAACTGTTTTTT; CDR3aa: CSVEGQGGKLFF
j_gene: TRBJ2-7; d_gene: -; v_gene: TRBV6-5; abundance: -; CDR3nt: TGTGCCAGCAGTAGCCTCGGGATTAGGTCCTACGAGCAGTACTTC; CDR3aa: CASSSLGIRSYEQYF
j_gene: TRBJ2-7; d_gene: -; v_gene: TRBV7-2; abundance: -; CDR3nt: TGTGCCAGCACCCTGGACAGAGCAGTCTACGAGCAGTACTTC; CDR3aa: CASTLDRAVYEQYF
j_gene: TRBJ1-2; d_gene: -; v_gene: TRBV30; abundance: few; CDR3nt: TGTGCCTGGAGAATGCACGGTTTTGATGGCTACACCTTC; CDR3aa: CAWRMHGFDGYTF
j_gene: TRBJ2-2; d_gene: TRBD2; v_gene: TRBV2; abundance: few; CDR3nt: TGTGCCAGCAAGGCGGGGGGTAGAAACACCGGGGAGCTGTTTTTT; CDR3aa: CASKAGGRNTGELFF
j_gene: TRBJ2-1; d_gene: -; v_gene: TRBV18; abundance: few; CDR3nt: TGTGCCAGCTCACCCTTCGAGAATGAGCAGTTCTTC; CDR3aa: CASSPFENEQFF
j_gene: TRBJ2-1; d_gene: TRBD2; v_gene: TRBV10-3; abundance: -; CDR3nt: TGTGCCATCATGGGGACTAGCGGTATATTTAATGAGCAGTTCTTC; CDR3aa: CAIMGTSGIFNEQFF
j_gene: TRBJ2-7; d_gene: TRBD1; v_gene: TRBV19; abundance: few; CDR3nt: TGTGCCAGTAGTATCAACAGGGGCTACGAGCAGTACTTC; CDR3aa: CASSINRGYEQYF
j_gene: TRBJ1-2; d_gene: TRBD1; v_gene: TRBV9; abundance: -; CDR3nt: TGTGCCAGCAGCGTAGGCCGGACAGGGGATGGCTACACCTTC; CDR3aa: CASSVGRTGDGYTF
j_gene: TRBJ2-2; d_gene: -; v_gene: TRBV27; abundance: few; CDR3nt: TGTGCCAGCAGTTATACAGGGTACACCGGGGAGCTGTTTTTT; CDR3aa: CASSYTGYTGELFF
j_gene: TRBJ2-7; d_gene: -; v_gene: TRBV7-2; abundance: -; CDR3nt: TGTGCCAGCAGCTTAACAGGGATCCACGAGCAGTACTTC; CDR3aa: CASSLTGIHEQYF
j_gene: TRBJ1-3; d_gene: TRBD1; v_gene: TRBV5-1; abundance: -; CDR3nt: TGCGCCAGCAGCTTGGCGGGGGACAGCCGCGACTCTGGAAACACCATATATTTT; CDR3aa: CASSLAGDSRDSGNTIYF
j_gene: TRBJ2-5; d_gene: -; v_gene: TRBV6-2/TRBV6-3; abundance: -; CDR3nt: TGTGCCAGCAGTTACCCTCGGGACTACCAAGAGACCCAGTACTTC; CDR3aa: CASSYPRDYQETQYF
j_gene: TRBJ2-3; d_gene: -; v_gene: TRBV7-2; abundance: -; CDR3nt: TGTGCCAGCAGCCCCACAGGGTCAGATACGCAGTATTTT; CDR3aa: CASSPTGSDTQYF
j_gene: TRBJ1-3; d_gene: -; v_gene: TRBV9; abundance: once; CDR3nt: TGTGCCAGCAGCGTAGACCAGGGAATGTCTGGAAACACCATATATTTT; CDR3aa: CASSVDQGMSGNTIYF
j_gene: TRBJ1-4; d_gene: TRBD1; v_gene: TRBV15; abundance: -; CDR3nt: TGTGCCACCAGCCTGCGGACAGGCCCTGAAAAACTGTTTTTT; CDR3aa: CATSLRTGPEKLFF
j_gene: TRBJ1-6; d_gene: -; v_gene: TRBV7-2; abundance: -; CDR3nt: TGTGCCAGCAGCTTAGAGGTCTATCGGGTTTCACCCCTCCACTTT; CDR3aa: CASSLEVYRVSPLHF
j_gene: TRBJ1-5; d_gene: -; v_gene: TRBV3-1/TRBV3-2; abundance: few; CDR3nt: TGTGCCAGCAGCCGAAGCAGCAATCAGCCCCAGCATTTT; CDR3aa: CASSRSSNQPQHF